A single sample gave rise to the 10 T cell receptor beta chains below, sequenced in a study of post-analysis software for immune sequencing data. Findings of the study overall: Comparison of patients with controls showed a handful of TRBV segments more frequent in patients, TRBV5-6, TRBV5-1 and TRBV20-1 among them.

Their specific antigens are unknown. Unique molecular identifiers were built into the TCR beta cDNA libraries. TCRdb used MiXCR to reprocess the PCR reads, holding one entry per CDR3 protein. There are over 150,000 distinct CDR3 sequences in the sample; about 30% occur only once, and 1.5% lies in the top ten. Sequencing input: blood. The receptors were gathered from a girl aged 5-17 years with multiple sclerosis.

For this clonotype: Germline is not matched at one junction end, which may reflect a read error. DNA of the CDR3: TGTGTCAGCAGTTACCCTACTAGCGGGAGGTCCCTCTCCTACGAGCAGTACTTC. This encodes CVSSYPTSGRSLSYEQYF. This rearrangement joins TRBV6-2 or TRBV6-3 to TRBJ2-7; 12 bases match TRBD2. This CDR3 is 18 amino acids long. The germline gives CDR1 MNHEY, CDR2 SVGEGT.

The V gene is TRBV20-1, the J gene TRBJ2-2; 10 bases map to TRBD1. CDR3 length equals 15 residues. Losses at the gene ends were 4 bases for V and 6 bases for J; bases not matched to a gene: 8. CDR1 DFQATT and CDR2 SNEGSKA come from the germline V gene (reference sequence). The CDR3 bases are TGCAGTGCTAAGGCGCCGGGACAGGGGTCCGGGGAGCTGTTTTTT. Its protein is CSAKAPGQGSGELFF.

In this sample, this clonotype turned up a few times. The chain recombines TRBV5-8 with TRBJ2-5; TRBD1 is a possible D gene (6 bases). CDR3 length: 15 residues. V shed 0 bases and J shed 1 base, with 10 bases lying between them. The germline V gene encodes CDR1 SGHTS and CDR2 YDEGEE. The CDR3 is CASSLGQAGQETQYF. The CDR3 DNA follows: TGTGCCAGCAGCTTGGGACAGGCTGGCCAAGAGACCCAGTACTTC.

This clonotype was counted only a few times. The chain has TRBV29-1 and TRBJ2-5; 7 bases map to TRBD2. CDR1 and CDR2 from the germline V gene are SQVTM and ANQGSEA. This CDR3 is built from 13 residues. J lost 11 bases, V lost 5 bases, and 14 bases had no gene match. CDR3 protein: CSVLAGEGNEQYF. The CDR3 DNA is TGCAGCGTTTTGGCGGGAGAGGGTAATGAGCAGTACTTC.

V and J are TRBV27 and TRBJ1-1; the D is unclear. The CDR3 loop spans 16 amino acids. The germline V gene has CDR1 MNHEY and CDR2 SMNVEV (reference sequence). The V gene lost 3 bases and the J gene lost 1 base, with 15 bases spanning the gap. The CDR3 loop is CASSFTSWLGNTEAFF. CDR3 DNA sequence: TGTGCCAGCAGTTTTACGTCTTGGCTCGGGAACACTGAAGCTTTCTTT.

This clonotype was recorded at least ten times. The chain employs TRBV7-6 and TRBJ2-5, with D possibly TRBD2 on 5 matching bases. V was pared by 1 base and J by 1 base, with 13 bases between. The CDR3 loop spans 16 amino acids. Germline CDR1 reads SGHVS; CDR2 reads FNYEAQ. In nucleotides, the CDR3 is TGTGCCAGCAGCTTAGGAATGGGAGCGACCCAAGAGACCCAGTACTTC. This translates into CASSLGMGATQETQYF.

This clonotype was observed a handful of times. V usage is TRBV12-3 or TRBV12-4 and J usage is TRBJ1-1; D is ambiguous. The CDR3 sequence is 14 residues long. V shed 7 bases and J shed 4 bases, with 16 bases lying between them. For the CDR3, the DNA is TGTGCCAGCAACCCCCCCTTTGGTGGCACTGAAGCTTTCTTT. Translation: CASNPPFGGTEAFF.

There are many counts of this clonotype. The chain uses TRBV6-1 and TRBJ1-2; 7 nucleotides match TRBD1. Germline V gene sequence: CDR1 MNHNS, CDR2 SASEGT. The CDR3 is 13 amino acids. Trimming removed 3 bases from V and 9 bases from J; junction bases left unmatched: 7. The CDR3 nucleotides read TGTGCCAGCAGTGACAGACAGGGTAGTAGCTACACCTTC. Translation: CASSDRQGSSYTF.

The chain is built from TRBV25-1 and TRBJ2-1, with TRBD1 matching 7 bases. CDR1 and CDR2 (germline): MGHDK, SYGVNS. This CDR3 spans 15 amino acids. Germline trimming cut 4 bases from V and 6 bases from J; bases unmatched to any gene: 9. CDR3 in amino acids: CASSAQGESGNEQFF. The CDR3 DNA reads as TGTGCCAGCAGTGCTCAGGGGGAGTCTGGCAATGAGCAGTTCTTC.

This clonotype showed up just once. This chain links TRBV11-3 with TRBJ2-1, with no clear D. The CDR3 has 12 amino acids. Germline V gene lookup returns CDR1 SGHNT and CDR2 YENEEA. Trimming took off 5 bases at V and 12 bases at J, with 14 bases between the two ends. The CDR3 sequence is CASSPGPGGQFF. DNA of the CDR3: TGTGCCAGCAGCCCCGGACCGGGTGGGCAGTTCTTC.